The sample holds many counts of the clone carrying this T cell receptor (beta chain). The data stem from a study of identical twins. This CDR3 spans 13 amino acids. Trimming took 4 bases from V and 4 from J, leaving 10 bases between them. In germline, CDR1 is SQVTM, CDR2 ANQGSEA. MiXCR, applied by TCRdb to the 5' RACE reads, yields one record per CDR3 protein. Of 500,000 or so distinct CDR3 sequences listed, 12% to 15% are singletons. The same specimen was also included in a second study, on yellow fever vaccine responses in identical twins.

The clonotype originates from a woman younger than 30 in good health. The sample was CD4+ T cells sorted from blood. V gene TRBV29-1 combines with J gene TRBJ2-2, with D unresolved. CDR3 in amino acids: CSVVVGITGELFF. The DNA for the CDR3 is TGCAGCGTTGTGGTAGGGATCACCGGGGAGCTGTTTTTT.